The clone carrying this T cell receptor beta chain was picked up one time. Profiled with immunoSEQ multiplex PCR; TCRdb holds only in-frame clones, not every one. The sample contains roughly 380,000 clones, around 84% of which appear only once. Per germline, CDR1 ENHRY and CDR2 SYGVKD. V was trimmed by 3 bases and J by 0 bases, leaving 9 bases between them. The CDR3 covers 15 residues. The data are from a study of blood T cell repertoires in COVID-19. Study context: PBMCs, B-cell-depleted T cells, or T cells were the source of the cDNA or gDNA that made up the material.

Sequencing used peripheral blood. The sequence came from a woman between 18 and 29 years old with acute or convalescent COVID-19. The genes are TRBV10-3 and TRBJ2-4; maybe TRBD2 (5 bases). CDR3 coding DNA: TGTGCCATCAGTGAAGGGCGGGCAGCCAAAAACATTCAGTACTTC. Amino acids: CAISEGRAAKNIQYF.